This TCR beta chain appears in the sequencing data of a study of follicular helper T cells after annual influenza vaccination. Unmatched junction bases numbered 3, after V lost 1 base and J lost 6 bases. The CDR3 spans 14 residues. In germline, CDR1 is SGDLS, CDR2 YYNGEE. Generated by immunoSEQ multiplex PCR, the TCRdb table keeps only in-frame clones and is missing some. The table lists more than 9,500 clones, nearly 80% of them singletons. The time point: 2015-2016 season, pre-vaccination. V is TRBV9 and J is TRBJ2-1; 8 bases are shared with TRBD2. Sequencing was performed on CXCR5+ CD38- circulating T follicular helper cells from blood, taken on the day of influenza vaccination. Documented subset: circulating Tfh, non-naive CD4+CXCR5+PD-1+ (ICOS+CD38+ or ICOS-CD38-). The source of this sequence is an adult who received the influenza vaccine. The CDR3 DNA reads as TGTGCCAGCAGCGTAACGGGGGGGCCCAATGAGCAGTTCTTC. This gives the protein CASSVTGGPNEQFF.